The 25 T cell receptor beta chains reported below all come from one sample, sequenced in a study of T cell responses to AZD1222 COVID-19 vaccine. Sequenced by immunoSEQ multiplex PCR; TCRdb stores in-frame clones only, minus some. In the table there are 55,000 to 70,000 clones, over 60% of which are singletons. The sample in question was peripheral blood, obtained on day 0 of AZD1222 vaccination. All receptors come from an adult in good health.

This chain links TRBV9 with TRBJ1-3; possible D gene TRBD1, 5 bases. V was pared by 2 bases and J by 0 bases, with 15 bases between. The germline V gene has CDR1 SGDLS and CDR2 YYNGEE. This CDR3 spans 17 amino acids. Here the CDR3 reads CASSVSGATSSGNTIYF. CDR3 coding DNA: TGTGCCAGCAGCGTCTCCGGGGCGACTAGCTCTGGAAACACCATATATTTT.

Only a few counts were recorded for this clone. The chain combines TRBV7-2 with TRBJ1-6, with D possibly TRBD1 on 5 matching bases. This CDR3 is 13 amino acids long. The germline V gene encodes CDR1 SGHTA and CDR2 FQGNSA. V was cut by 4 bases and J by 8 bases, with 9 bases left in between. DNA of the CDR3: TGTGCCAGCAGCTGGACACGGGATTCACCCCTCCACTTT. It codes for CASSWTRDSPLHF. The full variable domain, with the rest looked up from reference TRBV7-2 and TRBJ1-6, is GAGVSQSPSNKVTEKGKDVELRCDPISGHTALYWYRQSLGQGLEFLIYFQGNSAPDKSGLPSDRFSAERTGGSVSTLTIQRTQQEDSAVYLCASSWTRDSPLHFGNGTRLTVT.

The chain combines TRBV6-5 with TRBJ2-7; TRBD1 is a possible D gene (6 bases). The length of the CDR3 is 13 residues. V was pared by 6 bases and J by 3 bases, with 12 bases between. Germline V gene lookup returns CDR1 MNHEY and CDR2 SVGAGI. This chain's CDR3 is CASRQGRYYEQYF. The CDR3 bases are TGTGCCAGCAGACAGGGCCGATACTACGAGCAGTACTTC.

The rearrangement joins TRBV9 to TRBJ1-1; the D gene is possibly TRBD1 (6 bases). Looked up from germline, CDR1 is SGDLS and CDR2 is YYNGEE. The CDR3 covers 13 residues. Trimming cost V 2 bases and J 4 bases, with 9 bases left between them. In DNA, the CDR3 is TGTGCCAGCAGCGTCAGGGGTAGCACTGAAGCTTTCTTT. Its protein is CASSVRGSTEAFF.

This chain connects TRBV5-1 to TRBJ2-3; perhaps TRBD1 as D (5 bases). The germline CDR1 and CDR2 sequences are SGHRS and YFSETQ. The V and J ends lost 1 base and 2 bases respectively, with 8 bases between them. This CDR3 has 14 amino acids. CDR3 nucleotide sequence: TGCGCCAGCAGCTTGTTGGACAACACAGATACGCAGTATTTT. Its translation is CASSLLDNTDTQYF.

This clone was counted a single time. The genes are TRBV28 and TRBJ1-4, with D possibly being TRBD1 (5 bases). The V gene lost 6 bases and the J gene lost 0 bases, with 23 bases spanning the gap. The CDR3 loop spans 19 amino acids. Germline-derived CDR1 and CDR2 are MDHEN and SYDVKM. DNA of the CDR3: TGTGCCAGCAGCTTCGGGGGATTTGGGGGAATAACAACTAATGAAAAACTGTTTTTT. Protein: CASSFGGFGGITTNEKLFF.

This clone is a singleton in its sample. The V and J genes are TRBV30 and TRBJ1-1; D call uncertain. CDR1 and CDR2 from the germline V gene are GTSNPN and SVGIG (reference sequence). Deletions cut 0 bases from V and 0 bases from J, with 17 bases between. The CDR3 has 17 residues. The CDR3 sequence: CAWSVPPTLSMNTEAFF. CDR3 coding DNA: TGTGCCTGGAGTGTCCCTCCGACGTTATCGATGAACACTGAAGCTTTCTTT.

On this clone itself: A read error may account for a junction end that differs from germline. This chain joins TRBV7-7 and TRBJ1-4, with TRBD1 identical over 8 bases. CDR1 SSHAT and CDR2 FNYEAQ come from the germline V gene (reference sequence). The CDR3 sequence is 15 residues long. The DNA of the CDR3 is TGTGCTAGCAGCTTAGGAGGACAGGGTGGTGAAAAACTGTTTTTT. It codes for CASSLGGQGGEKLFF.

The genes are TRBV5-8 and TRBJ2-5; 14 bases match TRBD2. There are 16 residues in the CDR3. After removal of 4 bases from V and 3 bases from J, the junction contained 5 bases not matched to a gene. Germline V gives CDR1 SGHTS, CDR2 YDEGEE. The CDR3 protein is CASSPGLAGGKETQYF. In DNA form, the CDR3 reads TGTGCCAGCAGCCCCGGACTAGCGGGGGGAAAAGAGACCCAGTACTTC.

The chain uses TRBV18 and TRBJ1-1, with D hard to call. Trimming left V 3 bases short and J 2 bases short, with 13 bases between. Looked up from germline, CDR1 is KGHSH and CDR2 is LQKENI. CDR3 length equals 15 residues. In nucleotides, the CDR3 is TGTGCCAGCTCACCCTCCTCTGGGAGAAACACTGAAGCTTTCTTT. Translated: CASSPSSGRNTEAFF. The whole variable domain, remainder taken from reference TRBV18 and TRBJ1-1, is NAGVMQNPRHLVRRRGQEARLRCSPMKGHSHVYWYRQLPEEGLKFMVYLQKENIIDESGMPKERFSAEFPKEGPSILRIQQVVRGDSAAYFCASSPSSGRNTEAFFGQGTRLTVV.

This clone was picked up one time. The chain employs TRBV7-3 and TRBJ2-5; 7 bases align to TRBD2. Germline assignment: CDR1 SGHTA and CDR2 FQGTGA. J was trimmed by 3 bases and V by 5 bases; bases with no gene match: 3. The length of the CDR3 is 13 residues. Written as DNA, the CDR3 is TGTGCCAGCAGCGTTCTAGCGGAAGAGACCCAGTACTTC. Its protein product is CASSVLAEETQYF.

The chain links TRBV29-1 to TRBJ1-2; 8 bases fit TRBD1. The V gene end was trimmed by 7 bases and the J gene end by 4 bases; junction bases not matched to a gene: 11. CDR3 size: 14 residues. Germline CDR1 SQVTM, CDR2 ANQGSEA. The CDR3: CSDMTGVSLYGYTF. The CDR3 nucleotides read TGCAGCGATATGACAGGGGTCTCGCTCTATGGCTACACCTTC.

Worth noting for this clone: The germline gene is not matched at one end of the junction; a read error may be the cause. The V gene is TRBV3-1 (or the pseudogene TRBV3-2), the J gene TRBJ1-2; 7 bases fit TRBD1. The CDR3 runs to 14 residues. Germline V CDR1 and CDR2: LGHDT, YNNKEL (reference sequence). Written as DNA, the CDR3 is TGTGCCAGCAGACAAGGGGGACAGAACTATGGCTACACCTTC. This sequence encodes CASRQGGQNYGYTF.

The J gene is TRBJ1-5, the V gene TRBV13; 7 nucleotides align to TRBD1. Germline trimming cut 2 bases from V and 6 bases from J; bases unmatched to any gene: 19. CDR3 length: 19 residues. CDR1 and CDR2 from the germline V gene are PRHDT and FYEKMQ (reference sequence). The CDR3, as DNA: TGTGCCAGCAGCTTACGGGGCTCGACAGGGATACTTGGGGCTCAGCCCCAGCATTTT. Its translation is CASSLRGSTGILGAQPQHF.

The chain combines TRBV19 with TRBJ1-2; D not certain. Germline loops: CDR1 LNHDA, CDR2 SQIVND (reference sequence). This CDR3 is 15 amino acids long. The V end lost 1 base, the J end lost 1 base, and 10 bases lay between the germline ends. Here the CDR3 reads CASSIGAGVNYGYTF. The DNA of the CDR3 is TGTGCCAGTAGTATAGGCGCGGGAGTTAACTATGGCTACACCTTC.

The chain carries TRBV5-5 and TRBJ1-5, with D maybe TRBD1 (5 bases). From germline, CDR1 is SGHKS and CDR2 YYEKEE (reference sequence). CDR3 length: 16 residues. The V and J ends lost 2 bases and 0 bases respectively, with 12 bases between them. The CDR3 loop reads CASSFGTDYSNQPQHF. In nucleotides, the CDR3 is TGTGCCAGCAGCTTTGGGACCGATTATAGCAATCAGCCCCAGCATTTT.

Only a few counts were recorded for this clone. The genes are TRBV3-1 (or the pseudogene TRBV3-2) and TRBJ2-7; 8 nucleotides match TRBD1. Germline CDR1 reads LGHDT; CDR2 reads YNNKEL (reference sequence). The CDR3 has 12 amino acids. V was clipped by 4 bases and J by 6 bases; unmatched bases: 2. CDR3 in DNA: TGTGCCAGCAGCCGTACAGGGGGCGAGCAGTACTTC. Protein product: CASSRTGGEQYF.

This chain connects TRBV9 to TRBJ2-3; D ambiguous. CDR3 length equals 18 residues. V shed 0 bases and J shed 0 bases, with 17 bases lying between them. CDR1 is SGDLS, CDR2 YYNGEE, per germline. CDR3 bases: TGTGCCAGCAGCGTAGGATTGCGGCAGAAAACTAGCACAGATACGCAGTATTTT. It specifies CASSVGLRQKTSTDTQYF.

V and J are TRBV9 and TRBJ2-2, with unresolved D. The V end lost 3 bases, the J end lost 6 bases, and 6 bases lay between the germline ends. The CDR3 consists of 12 residues. Germline assignment: CDR1 SGDLS and CDR2 YYNGEE. The CDR3 nucleotides are TGTGCCAGCAGCGCCGCCTCCGGGGAGCTGTTTTTT. It codes for CASSAASGELFF.

The chain has TRBV11-2 and TRBJ2-3; D uncertain. Germline lookup yields CDR1 SGHAT and CDR2 FQNNGV. The CDR3 totals 13 residues. The V end lost 4 bases, the J end lost 4 bases, and 9 bases lay between the germline ends. CDR3 coding DNA: TGTGCCAGCAGCTCACACTTCCCAGATACGCAGTATTTT. It encodes CASSSHFPDTQYF.

This clone was picked up a small number of times. The V gene is TRBV27, the J gene TRBJ1-1; D perhaps matches TRBD1 (6 bases). Trimming removed 6 bases from V and 0 bases from J, with 11 bases in between. The CDR3 is 14 residues long. Germline lookup yields CDR1 MNHEY and CDR2 SMNVEV (reference sequence). The DNA for the CDR3 is TGTGCCAGCAGACCGGGGGCGATGAACACTGAAGCTTTCTTT. This translates into CASRPGAMNTEAFF.

The gene calls are TRBV6-5 and TRBJ2-7; 10 positions agree with TRBD1. Trimming removed 5 bases from V and 1 base from J; junction bases left unmatched: 5. Germline CDR1 MNHEY, CDR2 SVGAGI. The CDR3 has 15 amino acids. The CDR3 is CASSHWTGGSYEQYF. DNA of the CDR3: TGTGCCAGCAGTCACTGGACAGGGGGATCCTACGAGCAGTACTTC.

This chain links TRBV20-1 with TRBJ2-3; D unclear. Germline V gene data show CDR1 as DFQATT and CDR2 as SNEGSKA (reference sequence). The CDR3 runs 11 residues. V dropped 6 bases and J dropped 5 bases, with 9 bases sitting between them. Here the CDR3 reads CSARLGDTQYF. The CDR3 DNA reads TGCAGTGCGCGTCTAGGAGATACGCAGTATTTT.

This rearrangement joins TRBV2 to TRBJ2-2; the match to TRBD1 covers 9 bases. CDR1 is SNHLY, CDR2 FYNNEI, per germline. The CDR3 is 14 residues long. V shed 6 bases and J 4 bases; nucleotides not matched to a gene: 3. CDR3: CASSYRGPTGELFF. Written as DNA, the CDR3 is TGTGCCAGCAGCTACAGGGGGCCCACCGGGGAGCTGTTTTTT.

The chain has TRBV5-1 and TRBJ1-3, with D uncertain. The length of the CDR3 is 14 residues. V dropped 0 bases and J dropped 0 bases, with 4 bases sitting between them. The germline V gene encodes CDR1 SGHRS and CDR2 YFSETQ. In DNA, the CDR3 is TGCGCCAGCAGCTTGGAATACTCTGGAAACACCATATATTTT. Protein sequence: CASSLEYSGNTIYF.